This is a list of T cell receptor beta chains from one sample in a study of CD8+ T cells in alopecia areata. TCRdb's table, derived via immunoSEQ multiplex PCR, lists solely in-frame clones and lacks some. The table has about 200,000 clones, 55% to 75% seen once. This sample comprised CD4+ T cells sorted from blood, obtained at week 24, from a patient treated with tofacitinib. The receptors originated from a human donor with alopecia areata. CDR3s leave out the opening cysteine and the closing phenylalanine or tryptophan.

V gene	J gene	CDR3 protein
TRBV29-1	TRBJ2-7	SVQGRDYGEQY
TRBV7-2	TRBJ2-2	ASSSQGWRTGELF
TRBV4-3	TRBJ1-1	ASSQAGVMNTEAF
TRBV5-1	TRBJ2-1	ASSLSPGYDNEQF
TRBV6-5	TRBJ1-2	ASSYDGHGPYGYT
TRBV7-6	TRBJ1-5	ASSVGKGNQPQH
TRBV5-1	TRBJ2-5	ASSLLAGGIQETQY
TRBV7-3	TRBJ2-3	ASSSTSGGHSSTDTQY
TRBV5-1	TRBJ2-3	ASSPGQFTDTQY
TRBV5-1	TRBJ2-4	ASSFASSDIQY
TRBV29-1	TRBJ1-5	SVGPGGSQPQH
TRBV18	TRBJ2-5	ASSPMEGRSGETQY
TRBV28	TRBJ2-6	ASSLSSGRRSGANVLT
TRBV29-1	TRBJ2-7	SAYEYEQY
TRBV9	TRBJ2-1	ASRPPGPGYNEQF
TRBV7-9	TRBJ2-2	ASSSGQNTGELF
TRBV5-1	TRBJ2-1	ASTEKPGLAQNEQF
TRBV5-1	TRBJ2-3	ASSLGDRTDTQY
TRBV9	TRBJ2-3	ASSVDYYPNTQY
TRBV7-2	TRBJ2-5	ASSLVWGSQETQY
TRBV25-1	TRBJ2-1	ASSDQGPYNEQF
TRBV2	TRBJ2-1	ASSVGLNYNEQF
TRBV11-2	TRBJ2-5	ASSLGRETQY
TRBV4-2	TRBJ2-4	ASSQNSNIQY
TRBV6-1	TRBJ2-2	ASSEAGVMGLF
TRBV4-3	TRBJ1-5	ASSQDAGGDQPQH
TRBV7-2	TRBJ2-5	ASSWLLGGETQY
TRBV4-3	TRBJ2-3	ASSQEFGHHFSDTQY
TRBV28	TRBJ2-7	ASNTGGYEQY